This TCR beta chain emerged from a study of persistence of HIV-infected CD4 T cells. General observations from the study: TCR analyses could not target the rare provirus-carrying CMV-responding cells. Within sorted populations, more oligoclonal TCRs accompanied more oligoclonal proviruses.

CDR1 is SNHLY and CDR2 is FYNNEI in the germline V gene. The CDR3 extends over 14 amino acids. V lost 7 bases and J lost 1, with 12 bases in between. This nonspecific control used anti-CD3/anti-CD28 bead stimulation of CD4+ T cells. CD4+ T cells upregulating both CD40 ligand and CD69 were sorted as responding cells. The immunoSEQ assay was version 4, run in survey mode. Profiling relied on immunoSEQ multiplex PCR, and the TCRdb table lists in-frame clones only, not all of them. The table records tens of thousands of clones, around 90% of them present only once. Comment on this clone: Its matching antigen is unknown.

The chain carries TRBV2 and TRBJ2-3, with D uncertain. The specimen was CD4+ T cells sorted from PBMCs after approximately 20-hour stimulation, collected from a patient who received antiretroviral therapy. The receptor was isolated from an adult woman with HIV who was CMV-seropositive. The CDR3 protein is CASTFGRGTDTQYF. Here the CDR3 DNA reads TGTGCCAGCACCTTTGGTCGCGGCACAGATACGCAGTATTTT.